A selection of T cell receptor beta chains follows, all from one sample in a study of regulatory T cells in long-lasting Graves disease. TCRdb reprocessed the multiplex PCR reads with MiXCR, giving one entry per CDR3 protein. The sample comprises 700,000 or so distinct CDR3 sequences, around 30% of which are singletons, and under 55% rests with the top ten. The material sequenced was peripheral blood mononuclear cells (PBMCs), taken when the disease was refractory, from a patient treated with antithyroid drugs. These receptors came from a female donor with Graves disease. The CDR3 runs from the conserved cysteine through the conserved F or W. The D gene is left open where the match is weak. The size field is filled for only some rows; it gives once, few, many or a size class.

DNA: TGTGCCAGCAGCCCCAACCTCGGGCCAGAGACCCAGTACTTC; CDR3: CASSPNLGPETQYF; V: TRBV7-6; J: TRBJ2-5; size: -; D: -
DNA: TGTGCCAGCAGTCAATATACGACAGGGTTTAGCAATCAGCCCCAGCATTTT; CDR3: CASSQYTTGFSNQPQHF; V: TRBV6-1; J: TRBJ1-5; size: -; D: TRBD1
DNA: TGTGCCACCAGCATCCGCAGGGGGCCCTACGAGCAGTACTTC; CDR3: CATSIRRGPYEQYF; V: TRBV15; J: TRBJ2-7; size: -; D: TRBD1
DNA: TGCGCCAGCAGCTCCTCGACAGGGGCTGGGGAAAAACTGTTTTTT; CDR3: CASSSSTGAGEKLFF; V: TRBV5-1; J: TRBJ1-4; size: -; D: TRBD1
DNA: TGCAGCGTTGAGGAGGTCACGAACACTGAAGCTTTCTTT; CDR3: CSVEEVTNTEAFF; V: TRBV29-1; J: TRBJ1-1; size: -; D: -
DNA: TGTGCCAGCAGCTTTGGGTATGTGGACGAGCAGTACTTC; CDR3: CASSFGYVDEQYF; V: TRBV5-8; J: TRBJ2-7; size: few; D: -
DNA: TGTGCCACCTCCCCTCTTAATGAAAAACTGTTTTTT; CDR3: CATSPLNEKLFF; V: TRBV2; J: TRBJ1-4; size: -; D: -
DNA: TGTGCTAGTGGTTCGATTAAGGGGACTAGCGGTTACGAGCAGTACTTC; CDR3: CASGSIKGTSGYEQYF; V: TRBV12-5; J: TRBJ2-7; size: -; D: TRBD2
DNA: TGCGCCAGCAGCTTGGCCGGGACAGGGGGCCTCTCTGGGGCCAACGTCCTGACTTTC; CDR3: CASSLAGTGGLSGANVLTF; V: TRBV5-1; J: TRBJ2-6; size: -; D: TRBD1
DNA: TGCAGTGCTCTTAGCGGGACCTACGAGCAGTACTTC; CDR3: CSALSGTYEQYF; V: TRBV20-1; J: TRBJ2-7; size: -; D: TRBD2
DNA: TGTGCCAGCAGTCACGCAGGGGCTAACTATGGCTACACCTTC; CDR3: CASSHAGANYGYTF; V: TRBV12-3/TRBV12-4; J: TRBJ1-2; size: many; D: -
DNA: TGTGCCAGCAGTCAGGGGCTAAGTAATTCACCCCTCCACTTT; CDR3: CASSQGLSNSPLHF; V: TRBV12-3/TRBV12-4; J: TRBJ1-6; size: few; D: -
DNA: TGTGCCAGTGAAGGGGCAGGGGGGAGCAATCAGCCCCAGCATTTT; CDR3: CASEGAGGSNQPQHF; V: TRBV19; J: TRBJ1-5; size: few; D: TRBD1
DNA: TGTGCCTGGAGTGTACAGGGGGCAAATGAAAAACTGTTTTTT; CDR3: CAWSVQGANEKLFF; V: TRBV30; J: TRBJ1-4; size: -; D: TRBD1
DNA: TGTGCCAGCAGTTTCAGGACAGGGGAAGAGACCCAGTACTTC; CDR3: CASSFRTGEETQYF; V: TRBV7-9; J: TRBJ2-5; size: many; D: TRBD1
DNA: TGCGCCAGCAGTGAGAACGGACTAGCGGGCGAGCAGTACTTC; CDR3: CASSENGLAGEQYF; V: TRBV10-1; J: TRBJ2-7; size: many; D: TRBD2
DNA: TGTGCCTGGAGTGAACAGGTCAATCAGCCCCAGCATTTT; CDR3: CAWSEQVNQPQHF; V: TRBV30; J: TRBJ1-5; size: few; D: -
DNA: TGTGCCTGGAGTACAGGGGACCAGCCCCAGCATTTT; CDR3: CAWSTGDQPQHF; V: TRBV30; J: TRBJ1-5; size: many; D: TRBD1
DNA: TGTGCCTGGAGGGATCTAGCGGGAGTCTACAATGAGCAGTTCTTC; CDR3: CAWRDLAGVYNEQFF; V: TRBV30; J: TRBJ2-1; size: few; D: TRBD2
DNA: TGTGCCAGCAGGACAGGGAGGGACTATGGCTACACCTTC; CDR3: CASRTGRDYGYTF; V: TRBV28; J: TRBJ1-2; size: many; D: TRBD1
DNA: TGTGCCAGCAGCCGACCCAGCGGGGCCTATGGCTACACCTTC; CDR3: CASSRPSGAYGYTF; V: TRBV13; J: TRBJ1-2; size: -; D: -
DNA: TGTGCCAGCAGTTCCTTAGGGACTCAGTTCTACGAGCAGTACTTC; CDR3: CASSSLGTQFYEQYF; V: TRBV12-3/TRBV12-4; J: TRBJ2-7; size: few; D: -
DNA: TGTGCCAGCAGCCCAGGAGGTGGACAGGGCCGCTACACCTTC; CDR3: CASSPGGGQGRYTF; V: TRBV7-2; J: TRBJ1-2; size: once; D: TRBD1
DNA: TGTGCCAGCAGTTTATGCCCAGGACAGGAAAACATTCAGTACTTC; CDR3: CASSLCPGQENIQYF; V: TRBV28; J: TRBJ2-4; size: many; D: TRBD1
DNA: TGTGCCAGCAGTCTAGACAGACCAGAGTGGCCCCAGCATTTT; CDR3: CASSLDRPEWPQHF; V: TRBV12-3/TRBV12-4; J: TRBJ1-5; size: -; D: -
DNA: TGTGCCAGTAGCCGACAGGGTGCTAGGGCCAACGTCCTGACTTTC; CDR3: CASSRQGARANVLTF; V: TRBV19; J: TRBJ2-6; size: -; D: TRBD1
DNA: TGTGCCAGTAGTATCTTTGGGGGGCGGGCGAGCAATCAGCCCCAGCATTTT; CDR3: CASSIFGGRASNQPQHF; V: TRBV19; J: TRBJ1-5; size: -; D: -
DNA: TGTGCCAGCAGCTGGGGGACTAGCGGGACGGGCACCGGGGAGCTGTTTTTT; CDR3: CASSWGTSGTGTGELFF; V: TRBV5-6; J: TRBJ2-2; size: -; D: TRBD2
DNA: TGTGCCAGCAGCCATAGGGACAGGGGAAGCGCCGGGGAGCTGTTTTTT; CDR3: CASSHRDRGSAGELFF; V: TRBV7-9; J: TRBJ2-2; size: -; D: TRBD1